This TCR beta chain was recorded in a study of blood T cells in healthy people across ages. Regarding the study as a whole: While age rose, TCR beta diversity per million T cells dropped in a roughly linear way.

This CDR3 region has 15 residues. Germline V gives CDR1 SGHRS, CDR2 YFSETQ. Trimming cost V 5 bases and J 0 bases, with 12 bases left between them. For this clonotype: Its antigen is not known.

A sample-barcoded 5' primer and a J-beta primer mix were used in a second PCR of about 7 to 12 cycles. MiXCR, run by TCRdb on the 5' RACE reads, gives a single entry per CDR3 protein. The sample yields 780,000 or so distinct CDR3 sequences, 40% to 65% seen once. The sequenced sample consisted of blood. The clonotype comes from an elderly man in good health. V usage is TRBV5-1 and J usage is TRBJ1-3, with D uncertain. The CDR3 bases are TGCGCCAGCAGACGGGTGGGCAGCTCTGGAAACACCATATATTTT. Amino acids: CASRRVGSSGNTIYF. Using reference TRBV5-1 and TRBJ1-3 for the parts outside the CDR3, the full variable domain is KAGVTQTPRYLIKTRGQQVTLSCSPISGHRSVSWYQQTPGQGLQFLFEYFSETQRNKGNFPGRFSGRQFSNSRSEMNVSTLELGDSALYLCASRRVGSSGNTIYFGEGSWLTVV.